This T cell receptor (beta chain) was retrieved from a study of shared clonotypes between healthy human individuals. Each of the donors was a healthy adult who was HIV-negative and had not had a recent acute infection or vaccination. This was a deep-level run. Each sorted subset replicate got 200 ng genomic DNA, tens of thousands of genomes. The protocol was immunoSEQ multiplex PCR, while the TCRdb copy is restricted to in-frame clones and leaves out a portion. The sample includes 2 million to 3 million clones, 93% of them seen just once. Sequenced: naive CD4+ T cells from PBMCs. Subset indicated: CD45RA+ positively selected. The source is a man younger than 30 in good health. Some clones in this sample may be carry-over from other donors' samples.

CDR3 nucleotides: TGCGCCAGCAGCCAAACTAGACTCGGGGCCGGGGAGCTGTTTTTT. It translates to CASSQTRLGAGELFF. The chain is built from TRBV5-1 and TRBJ2-2; D possibly corresponds to TRBD2 (5 bases). This CDR3 spans 15 amino acids. Trimming took 4 bases from V and 6 from J, leaving 16 bases between them. Germline-derived CDR1 and CDR2 are SGHRS and YFSETQ.